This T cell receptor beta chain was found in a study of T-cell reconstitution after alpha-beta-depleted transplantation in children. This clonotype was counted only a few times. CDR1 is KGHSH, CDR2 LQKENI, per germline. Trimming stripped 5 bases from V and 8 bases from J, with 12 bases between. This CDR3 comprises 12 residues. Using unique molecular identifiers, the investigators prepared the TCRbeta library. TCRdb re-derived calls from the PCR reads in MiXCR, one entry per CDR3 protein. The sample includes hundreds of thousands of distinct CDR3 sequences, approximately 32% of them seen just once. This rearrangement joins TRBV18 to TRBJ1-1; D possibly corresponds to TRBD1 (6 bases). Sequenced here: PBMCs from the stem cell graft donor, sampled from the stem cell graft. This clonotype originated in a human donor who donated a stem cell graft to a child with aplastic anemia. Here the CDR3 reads CASSKAQGEAFF. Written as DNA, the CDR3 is TGTGCCAGCTCAAAAGCACAGGGAGAAGCTTTCTTT. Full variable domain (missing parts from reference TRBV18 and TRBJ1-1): NAGVMQNPRHLVRRRGQEARLRCSPMKGHSHVYWYRQLPEEGLKFMVYLQKENIIDESGMPKERFSAEFPKEGPSILRIQQVVRGDSAAYFCASSKAQGEAFFGQGTRLTVV.